Sequencing of this T cell receptor (beta chain) was carried out in a study of CD8 T cells in Susac syndrome. From blood CD8+ and CD4+ T cells, TCR beta sequences were generated. The CDR3 is made up of 15 amino acids. The germline CDR1 and CDR2 sequences are SGHDN and FVKESK. V was pared by 0 bases and J by 8 bases, with 16 bases between. RNA totalling about 0.45 to 1 ug underwent reverse transcription with random hexamers. Multiplex PCR with immunoSEQ amplified the TCR beta CDR3 across 54 Vbeta and 13 Jbeta. Via MiXCR, TCRdb re-called the immunoSEQ multiplex PCR reads, giving one row per CDR3 protein. The repertoire holds some 130,000 distinct CDR3 sequences, with roughly 96% as singletons.

The sequenced sample was CD4+ T cells from PBMCs. The chain uses TRBV14 and TRBJ1-2; the D gene is possibly TRBD1 (5 bases). This TCR came from a human donor in good health. This CDR3 is CASSQERTSVWGYTF. In DNA form, the CDR3 reads TGTGCCAGCAGCCAAGAGAGGACATCCGTATGGGGCTACACCTTC.